This T cell receptor beta chain stems from a study of blood T cells in healthy people across ages (dated by TCRdb to 2013 to 2016). Describing the broader study: In model experiments, template switching captured roughly one uniquely barcoded TCR beta cDNA molecule for every two T cells. To track age-related changes in TCR beta repertoire diversity, the study relied on deep sequencing normalized with unique cDNA molecular identifiers. The donors were split into four age groups: young (average roughly 15 years), middle-aged (nearly 40), aged (62) and long-lived (under 90). To avoid experimental bias, donors of different ages were randomly spread across the sequencing lanes. Using the same blood draw, the study looked at two additional independent replicas of 1 million unique cDNA reads for two donors, one aged 18 to 30 and the other aged 80 or older. What the research found in general, with its limitations: Observed TCR beta diversity per million T cells fell roughly linearly with age, and a significant reduction was already apparent by age about 38. Compared with the aged group, the long-lived group had more naive CD4+ T cells, fewer expanded clones and increased TCR diversity, a pattern suggesting age selection. The CMV infection status of donors was not known, potentially confounding age-related changes in expanded clonotypes. Estimates of total diversity from one million sequenced T cells were regarded as lower bounds and underestimates. Conclusive comparison of naive and antigen-experienced compartments was prevented by the profiling of bulk unsorted PBMCs. There was a strong correlation between observed TCR beta diversity and the percentage of naive T cells measured by flow cytometry.

Libraries were built with 5' RACE. Sequenced using an Illumina HiSeq 2500. The second PCR ran for roughly 7 to 11 cycles and used a J-beta primer mix along with a sample-barcoded 5' primer. Each TCR beta cDNA molecule received a unique molecular identifier from a template-switch 5' adaptor carrying 12 random nucleotides. Each sample yielded at least 2.5 million CDR3-containing paired-end reads. The Mint cDNA synthesis kit, primed by a TRBC-specific oligonucleotide, was used to synthesize first-strand cDNA from all RNA. After uracil-DNA glycosylase treatment, a first 18-cycle PCR used universal primers M1SS and BC2_uni_R on all cDNA. Per the authors' processing: Normalization of each sample was performed by random selection of 1 million high-quality reads, each carrying a distinct molecular identifier. Reads sharing molecular identifiers were discarded rather than binned into consensus sequences. MiTCR, set to a Q25 quality threshold and the strictest error-elimination algorithm, was used for CDR3 identification, clonotype clustering and error correction. A nonparametric unseen species model using Euler transformation provided a lower-bound estimate of total TCR beta diversity. TCRdb redid the processing of the public reads, applying fastp at Q25 and MiXCR, and retained in-frame beta chains. For every CDR3 protein sequence, its rows merge into one entry that carries the most common genes and DNA. The V and J calls were determined by TCRdb, not by the authors. Across this sample there are over a million distinct CDR3 sequences, with roughly 45% seen only once. Approximately 20% of the sample rests with the top ten.

The V end loses 4 bases and the J end loses 3 bases, and a stretch of 12 bases separates them. The germline V gene provides CDR1 MGHRA and CDR2 YSYEKL. The CDR3, from cysteine to phenylalanine, totals 14 residues. The retained sequence is limited to the CDR3, 42 bases, with the frame set at the first base. The approximately 39 donors, aged about 6 to 95 years, were systemically healthy Caucasian individuals from Russia. Each donor gave roughly 11 milliliters of peripheral blood, drawn into EDTA-treated Vacutainer tubes. PBMCs were isolated by Ficoll-Paque density-gradient centrifugation, with at least 6.5 million obtained per sample. Trizol reagent was used to extract total RNA from PBMCs, with at least 5.5 micrograms per sample. The percentages of naive CD45RAhigh/CD27high T cells were determined by flow cytometry on a PBMC aliquot from every donor. For this clonotype: Its target antigen remains unknown. Base quality data are lacking; no much larger clone is found one base away.

Sequencing used blood. The sequence derives from a woman aged 55-69 years in good health. This chain is built from TRBV4-1 and TRBJ1-2; possibly the D gene is TRBD1, per 5 matching bases. The nucleotide sequence is TGCGCCAGCAGCCCATCCGGGACTGACTATGGCTACACCTTC. It translates as CASSPSGTDYGYTF.